This paragraph covers one T cell receptor (beta chain) sequence. This sample was taken from a study of T cells expressing NK-cell markers. Study at large: The sequencing cohort of eight donors included seven HCMV-seropositive individuals and one seronegative individual.

TCRdb re-analyzed the 5' RACE reads; it lists each CDR3 protein once, without DNA. Here the sample table reports about 540,000 distinct CDR3 sequences. The CDR3 has 13 residues. From germline, CDR1 is DFQATT and CDR2 SNEGSKA (reference sequence). Sequencing was done on a sample of blood T cells: a sorted CD56 or NKG2C T cell subset, CD4+ or CD8+ T cells, or bulk PBMC T cells (not recorded which). The clonotype originates from a man between 18 and 29 years old in good health. The chain combines TRBV20-1 with TRBJ2-2; TCRdb indicates TRBD1, and absent DNA this call remains unverified. The CDR3 sequence is CSATPDNTGELFF.